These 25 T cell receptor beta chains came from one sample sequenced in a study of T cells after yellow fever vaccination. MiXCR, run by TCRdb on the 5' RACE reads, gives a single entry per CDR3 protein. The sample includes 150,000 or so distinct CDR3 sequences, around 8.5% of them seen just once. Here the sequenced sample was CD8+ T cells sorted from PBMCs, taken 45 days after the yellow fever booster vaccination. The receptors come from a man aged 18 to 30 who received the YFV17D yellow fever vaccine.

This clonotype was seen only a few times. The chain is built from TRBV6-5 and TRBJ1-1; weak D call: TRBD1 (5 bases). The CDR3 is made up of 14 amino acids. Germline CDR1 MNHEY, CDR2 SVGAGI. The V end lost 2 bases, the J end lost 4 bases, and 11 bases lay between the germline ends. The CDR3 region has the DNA TGTGCCAGCAGTTACGACAGTCCGAGCACTGAAGCTTTCTTT. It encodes CASSYDSPSTEAFF.

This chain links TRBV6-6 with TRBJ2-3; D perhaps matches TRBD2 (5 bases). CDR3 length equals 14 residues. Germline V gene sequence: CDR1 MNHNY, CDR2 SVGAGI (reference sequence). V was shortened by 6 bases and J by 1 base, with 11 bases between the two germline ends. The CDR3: CASSRGYGTDTQYF. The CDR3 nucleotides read TGTGCCAGCAGCCGGGGATACGGCACAGATACGCAGTATTTT.

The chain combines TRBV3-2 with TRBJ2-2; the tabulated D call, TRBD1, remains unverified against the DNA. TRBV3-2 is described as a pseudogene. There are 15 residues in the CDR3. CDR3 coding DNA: TGTGCCAGCAGCCACCCGGGACAGGGCACCGGGGAGCTGTTTTTT. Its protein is CASSHPGQGTGELFF.

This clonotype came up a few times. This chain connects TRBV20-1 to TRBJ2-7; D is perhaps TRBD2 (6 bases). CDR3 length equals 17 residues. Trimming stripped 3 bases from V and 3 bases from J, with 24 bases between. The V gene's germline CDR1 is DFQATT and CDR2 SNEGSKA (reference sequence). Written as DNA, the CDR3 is TGCAGTGCTAGTTACCCCACGCTAGCGCTCTGGGGCTACGAGCAGTACGTC. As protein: CSASYPTLALWGYEQYV.

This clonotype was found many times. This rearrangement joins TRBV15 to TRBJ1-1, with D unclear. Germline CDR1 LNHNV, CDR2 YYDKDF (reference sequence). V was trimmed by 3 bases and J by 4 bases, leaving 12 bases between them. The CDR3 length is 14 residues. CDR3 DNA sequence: TGTGCCACCAGCAGGTGGGTAGTGGGCACTGAAGCTTTCTTT. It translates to CATSRWVVGTEAFF.

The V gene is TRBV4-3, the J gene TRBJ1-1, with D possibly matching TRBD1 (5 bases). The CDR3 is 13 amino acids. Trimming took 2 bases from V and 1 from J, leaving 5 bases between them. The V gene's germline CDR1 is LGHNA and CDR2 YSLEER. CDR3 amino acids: CASSQTGNTEAFF. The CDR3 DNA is TGCGCCAGCAGCCAAACAGGGAACACTGAAGCTTTCTTT.

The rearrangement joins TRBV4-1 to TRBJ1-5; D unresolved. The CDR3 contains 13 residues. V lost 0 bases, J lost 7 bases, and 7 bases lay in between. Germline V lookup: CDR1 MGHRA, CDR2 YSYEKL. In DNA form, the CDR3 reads TGCGCCAGCAGCCAAGACTATGGACAGCCCCAGCATTTT. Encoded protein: CASSQDYGQPQHF.

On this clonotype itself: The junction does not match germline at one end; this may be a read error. Here the CDR3 DNA reads TGTGCCAGCAGCTTGGCGGGGGATAGGCAGTATTTT. Its translation: CASSLAGDRQYF. V usage is TRBV7-9 and J usage is TRBJ2-3, with 7 nucleotides matching TRBD2. This CDR3 comprises 12 residues. The germline V gene has CDR1 SEHNR and CDR2 FQNEAQ (reference sequence).

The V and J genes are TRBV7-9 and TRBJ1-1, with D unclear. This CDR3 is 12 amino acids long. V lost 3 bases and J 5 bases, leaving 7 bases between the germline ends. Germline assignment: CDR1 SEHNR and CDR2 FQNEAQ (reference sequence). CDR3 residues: CASSFDMTEAFF. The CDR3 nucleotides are TGTGCCAGCAGCTTCGACATGACTGAAGCTTTCTTT.

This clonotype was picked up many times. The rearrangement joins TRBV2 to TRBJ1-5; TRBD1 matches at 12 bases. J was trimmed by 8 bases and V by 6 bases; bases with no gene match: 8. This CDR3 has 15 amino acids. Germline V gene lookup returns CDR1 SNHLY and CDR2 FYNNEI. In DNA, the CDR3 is TGTGCCAGCAGCGTTGGGACAGGGGGCTTGGAGCCCCAGCATTTT. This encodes CASSVGTGGLEPQHF.

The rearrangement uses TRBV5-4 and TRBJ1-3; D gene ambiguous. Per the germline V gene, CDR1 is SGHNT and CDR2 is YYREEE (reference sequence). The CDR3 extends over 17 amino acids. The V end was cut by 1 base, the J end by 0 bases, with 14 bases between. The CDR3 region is CASSLFQDLYSGNTIYF. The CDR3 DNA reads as TGTGCCAGCAGCTTGTTCCAGGACCTATACTCTGGAAACACCATATATTTT.

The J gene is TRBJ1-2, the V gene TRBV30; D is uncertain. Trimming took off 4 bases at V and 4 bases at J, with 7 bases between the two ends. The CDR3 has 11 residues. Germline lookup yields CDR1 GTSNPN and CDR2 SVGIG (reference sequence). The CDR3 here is CAWTGGYGYTF. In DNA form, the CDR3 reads TGTGCCTGGACGGGTGGCTATGGCTACACCTTC.

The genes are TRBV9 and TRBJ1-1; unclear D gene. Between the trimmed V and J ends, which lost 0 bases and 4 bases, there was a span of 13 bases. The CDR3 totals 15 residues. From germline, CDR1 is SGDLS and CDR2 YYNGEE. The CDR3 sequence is CASSVGGGKSTEAFF. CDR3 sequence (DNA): TGTGCCAGCAGCGTAGGGGGAGGCAAATCCACTGAAGCTTTCTTT.

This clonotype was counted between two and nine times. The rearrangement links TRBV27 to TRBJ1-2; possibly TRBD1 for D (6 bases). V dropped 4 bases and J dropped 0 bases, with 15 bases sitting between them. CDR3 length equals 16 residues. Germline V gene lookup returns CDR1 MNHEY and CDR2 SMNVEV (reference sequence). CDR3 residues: CASSSLGGLANYGYTF. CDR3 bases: TGTGCCAGCAGTTCCTTGGGGGGCTTGGCTAACTATGGCTACACCTTC.

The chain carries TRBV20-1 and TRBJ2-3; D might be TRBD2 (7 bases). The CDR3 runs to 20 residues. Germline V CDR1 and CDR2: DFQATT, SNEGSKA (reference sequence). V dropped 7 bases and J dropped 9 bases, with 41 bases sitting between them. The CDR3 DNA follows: TGCAGTGTATCTCCCCTCAGCAGCTCGATCCGGGGGGCCTTCTGCCGAACGCAGTATTTT. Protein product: CSVSPLSSSIRGAFCRTQYF.

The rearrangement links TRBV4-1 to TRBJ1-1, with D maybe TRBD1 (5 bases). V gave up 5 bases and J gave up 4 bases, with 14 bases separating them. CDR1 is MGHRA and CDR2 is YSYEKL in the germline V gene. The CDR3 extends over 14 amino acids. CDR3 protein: CASSYTGFGTEAFF. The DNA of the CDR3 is TGCGCCAGCAGCTACACAGGCTTCGGCACTGAAGCTTTCTTT.

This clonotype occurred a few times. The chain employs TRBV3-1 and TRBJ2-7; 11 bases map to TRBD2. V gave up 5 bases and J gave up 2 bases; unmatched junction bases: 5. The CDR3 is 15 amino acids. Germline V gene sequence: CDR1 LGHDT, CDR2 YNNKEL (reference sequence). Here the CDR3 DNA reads TGTGCCAGCAGCTCGACTAGCGGGGCTGCCTACGAGCAGTACTTC. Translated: CASSSTSGAAYEQYF.

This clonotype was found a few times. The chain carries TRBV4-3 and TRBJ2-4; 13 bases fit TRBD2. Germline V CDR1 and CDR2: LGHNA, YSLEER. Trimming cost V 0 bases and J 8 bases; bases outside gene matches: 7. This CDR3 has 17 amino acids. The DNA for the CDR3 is TGCGCCAGCAGCCAAGATTGGACTAGCGGGGGTCGGGACATTCAGTACTTC. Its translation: CASSQDWTSGGRDIQYF.

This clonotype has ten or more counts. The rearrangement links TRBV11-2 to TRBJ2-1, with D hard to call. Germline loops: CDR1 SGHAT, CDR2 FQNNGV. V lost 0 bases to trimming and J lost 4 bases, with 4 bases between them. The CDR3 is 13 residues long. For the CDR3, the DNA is TGTGCCAGCAGCTTAGATCTTTACAATGAGCAGTTCTTC. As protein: CASSLDLYNEQFF.

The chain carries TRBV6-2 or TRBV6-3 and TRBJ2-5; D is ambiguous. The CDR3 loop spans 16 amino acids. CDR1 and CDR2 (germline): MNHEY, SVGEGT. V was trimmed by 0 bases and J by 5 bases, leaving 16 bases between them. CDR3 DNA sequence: TGTGCCAGCAGTTACTCTTTAATTTGGAATCAGGAGACCCAGTACTTC. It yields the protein CASSYSLIWNQETQYF.

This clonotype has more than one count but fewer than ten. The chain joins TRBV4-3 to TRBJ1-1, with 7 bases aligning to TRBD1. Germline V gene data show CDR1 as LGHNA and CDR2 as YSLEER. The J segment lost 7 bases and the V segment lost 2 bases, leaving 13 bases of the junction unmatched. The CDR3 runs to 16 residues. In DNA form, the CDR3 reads TGCGCCAGCAGCCAACTGAGGATCGACAGGGCCCTTGAAGCTTTCTTT. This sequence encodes CASSQLRIDRALEAFF.

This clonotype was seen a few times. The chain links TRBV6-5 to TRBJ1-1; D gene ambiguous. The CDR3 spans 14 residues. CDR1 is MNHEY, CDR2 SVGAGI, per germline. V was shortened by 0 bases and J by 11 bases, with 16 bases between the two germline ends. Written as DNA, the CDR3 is TGTGCCAGCAGTTACTCGGGAATGGGGAGTGGTGCTTTCTTT. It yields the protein CASSYSGMGSGAFF.

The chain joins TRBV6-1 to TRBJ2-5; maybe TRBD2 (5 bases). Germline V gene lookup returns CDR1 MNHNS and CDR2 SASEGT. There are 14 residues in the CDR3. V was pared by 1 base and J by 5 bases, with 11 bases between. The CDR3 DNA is TGTGCCAGCAGTGAAGGGAGGATAAAGGAGACCCAGTACTTC. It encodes CASSEGRIKETQYF.

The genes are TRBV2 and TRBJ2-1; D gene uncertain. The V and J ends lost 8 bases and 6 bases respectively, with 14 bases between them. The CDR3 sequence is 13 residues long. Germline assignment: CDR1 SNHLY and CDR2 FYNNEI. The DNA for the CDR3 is TGTGCCAGCTTGTCCGAAGTAGTCAATGAGCAGTTCTTC. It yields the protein CASLSEVVNEQFF.

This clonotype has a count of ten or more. CDR3 DNA: TGCAGTGCAAGGGGGGGGGCCGGAGATACGCAGTATTTT. Translated, it gives CSARGGAGDTQYF. The V gene is TRBV29-1, the J gene TRBJ2-3; possibly TRBD2 for D (7 bases). This CDR3 comprises 13 residues. Germline V lookup: CDR1 SQVTM, CDR2 ANQGSEA.